The clone carrying this T cell receptor beta chain was recorded only once. The data originate from a study of blood T cell repertoires in COVID-19. The germline V gene has CDR1 MNHEY and CDR2 SMNVEV (reference sequence). The CDR3 has 14 residues. Trimming removed 4 bases from V and 4 bases from J, with 14 bases in between. TCRdb keeps only in-frame clones here, not all; method: immunoSEQ multiplex PCR. The top ten clones hold approximately 7.2% of a sample with some 300,000 clones, approximately 88% of them seen once. The V gene is TRBV27, the J gene TRBJ2-7; maybe TRBD1 (6 bases). Source material: peripheral blood. The TCR was taken from a woman in her 30s who had recovered from COVID-19. The CDR3, as DNA: TGTGCCAGCAGTTCCCGGGACACTGGGTACGAGCAGTACTTC. Encoded protein: CASSSRDTGYEQYF.